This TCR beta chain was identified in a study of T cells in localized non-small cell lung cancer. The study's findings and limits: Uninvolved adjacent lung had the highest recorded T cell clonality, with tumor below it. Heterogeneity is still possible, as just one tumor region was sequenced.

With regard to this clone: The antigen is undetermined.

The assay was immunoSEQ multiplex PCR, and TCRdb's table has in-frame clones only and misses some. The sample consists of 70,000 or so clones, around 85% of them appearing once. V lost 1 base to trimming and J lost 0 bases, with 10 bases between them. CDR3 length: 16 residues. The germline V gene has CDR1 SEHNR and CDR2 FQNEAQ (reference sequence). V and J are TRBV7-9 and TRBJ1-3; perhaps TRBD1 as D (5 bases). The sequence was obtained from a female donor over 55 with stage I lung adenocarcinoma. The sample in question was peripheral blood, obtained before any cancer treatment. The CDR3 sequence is CASSLGDSFSGNTIYF. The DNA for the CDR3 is TGTGCCAGCAGCTTAGGTGACAGCTTCTCTGGAAACACCATATATTTT.